This T cell receptor (beta chain) was documented in a study of cytomegalovirus exposure and HLA in healthy donors. Study conclusions and caveats: The Asian-associated ancestry cluster reportedly had fewer N-insertions than the approximately 700-donor mean in a later analysis.

To note about this clone: As yet, its antigen is unknown. One junction end disagrees with the germline gene, perhaps due to a read error.

Primers for the PCR totalled 60 Vbeta and 13 Jbeta. This table comes from immunoSEQ multiplex PCR, and its TCRdb copy is limited to in-frame clones, with some not included. Of about 150,000 clones in the sample, around 79% were seen once. The germline V gene has CDR1 MNHEY and CDR2 SVGAGI. CDR3 size: 14 residues. Nominally healthy donors were sampled, though unrecorded immune exposures were likely. Sequencing used PBMCs. The chain combines TRBV6-5 with TRBJ1-2; tentative D call: TRBD1 (6 bases). The receptor comes from a human donor in good health. CDR3 nucleotides: TGTGCCAGCAGTTACTCGATGGGGGCTCGGGGCTACCCCTTC. Translated: CASSYSMGARGYPF.